This note documents a single TCR beta chain sequence. TCRdb's copy holds only in-frame clones and misses some; the assay was immunoSEQ multiplex PCR. The table lists approximately 100,000 clones, 96% of them singletons. The data belong to a study of technical replicates of blood from a handful of donors. Trimming stripped 4 bases from V and 4 bases from J, with 13 bases between. The CDR3 runs 14 residues. Germline lookup yields CDR1 LNHDA and CDR2 SQIVND (reference sequence). This receptor was identified in a human donor in good health. The chain links TRBV19 to TRBJ1-1; D gene uncertain. The sequenced sample was T cells isolated from PBMCs. The CDR3 loop is CASSSWAGFTEAFF. The CDR3 coding sequence is TGTGCCAGTAGTAGTTGGGCAGGCTTCACTGAAGCTTTCTTT.